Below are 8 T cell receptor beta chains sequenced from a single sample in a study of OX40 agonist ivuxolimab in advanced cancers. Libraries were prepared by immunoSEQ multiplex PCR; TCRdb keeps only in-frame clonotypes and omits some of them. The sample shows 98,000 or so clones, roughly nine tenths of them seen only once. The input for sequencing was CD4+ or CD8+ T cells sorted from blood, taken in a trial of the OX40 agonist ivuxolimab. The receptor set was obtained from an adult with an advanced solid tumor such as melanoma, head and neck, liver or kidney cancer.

DNA for the CDR3: TGTGCCAGCAGTGACTCGGGCGGGGAGCTGTTTTTT. Translating gives CASSDSGGELFF. The chain carries TRBV2 and TRBJ2-2; D ambiguous. CDR1 is SNHLY, CDR2 FYNNEI, per germline. The CDR3 covers 12 residues. Trimming removed 3 bases at V and 7 bases at J, with 6 bases between. Together with reference TRBV2 and TRBJ2-2, the CDR3 gives the full variable domain: EPEVTQTPSHQVTQMGQEVILRCVPISNHLYFYWYRQILGQKVEFLVSFYNNEISEKSEIFDDQFSVERPDGSNFTLKIRSTKLEDSAMYFCASSDSGGELFFGEGSRLTVL.

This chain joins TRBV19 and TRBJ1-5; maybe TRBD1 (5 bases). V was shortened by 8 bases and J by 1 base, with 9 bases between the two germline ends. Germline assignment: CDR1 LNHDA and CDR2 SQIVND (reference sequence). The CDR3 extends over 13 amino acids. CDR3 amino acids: CASAGGSNQPQHF. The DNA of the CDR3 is TGTGCCAGTGCTGGGGGAAGCAATCAGCCCCAGCATTTT.

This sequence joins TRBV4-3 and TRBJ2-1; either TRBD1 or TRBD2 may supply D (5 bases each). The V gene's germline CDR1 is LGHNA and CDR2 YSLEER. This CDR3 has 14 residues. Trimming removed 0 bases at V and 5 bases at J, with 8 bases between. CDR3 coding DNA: TGCGCCAGCAGCCAAGAGGGACGACACAATGAGCAGTTCTTC. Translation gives CASSQEGRHNEQFF.

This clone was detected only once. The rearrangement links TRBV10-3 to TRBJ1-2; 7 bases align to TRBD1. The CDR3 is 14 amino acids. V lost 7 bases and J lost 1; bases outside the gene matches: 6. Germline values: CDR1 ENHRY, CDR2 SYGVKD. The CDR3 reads CAITGDSFNYGYTF. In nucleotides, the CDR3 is TGTGCCATCACGGGGGACAGTTTTAACTATGGCTACACCTTC.

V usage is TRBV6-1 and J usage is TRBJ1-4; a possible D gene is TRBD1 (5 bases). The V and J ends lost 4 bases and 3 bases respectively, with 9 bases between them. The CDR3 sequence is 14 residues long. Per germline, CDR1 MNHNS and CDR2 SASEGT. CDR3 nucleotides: TGTGCCAGCAGTGCGGGGCGGGCTAATGAAAAACTGTTTTTT. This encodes CASSAGRANEKLFF.

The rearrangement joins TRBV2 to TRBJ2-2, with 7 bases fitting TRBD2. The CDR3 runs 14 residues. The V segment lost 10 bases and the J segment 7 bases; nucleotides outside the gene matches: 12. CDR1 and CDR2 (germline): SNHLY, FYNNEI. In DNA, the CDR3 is TGTGCCATCGCCCAAGGGAGGGCAAACGGGGAGCTGTTTTTT. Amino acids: CAIAQGRANGELFF.

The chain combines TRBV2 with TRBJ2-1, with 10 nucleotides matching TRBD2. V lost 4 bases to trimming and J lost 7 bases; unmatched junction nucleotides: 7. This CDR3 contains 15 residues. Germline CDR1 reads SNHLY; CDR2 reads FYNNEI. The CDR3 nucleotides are TGTGCCAGCAGTGCACAACTAGCGGGGTCAAATGAGCAGTTCTTC. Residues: CASSAQLAGSNEQFF.

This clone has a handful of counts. This chain's CDR3 is CASSTRQGGYTF. The DNA for the CDR3 is TGTGCCAGCAGTACACGGCAGGGGGGCTACACCTTC. The chain links TRBV7-2 to TRBJ1-2; the D gene is possibly TRBD1 (6 bases). Germline V gene lookup returns CDR1 SGHTA and CDR2 FQGNSA. V lost 6 bases to trimming and J lost 8 bases, with 13 bases between them. CDR3 length: 12 amino acids. The variable domain in full, completed from reference TRBV7-2 and TRBJ1-2, reads GAGVSQSPSNKVTEKGKDVELRCDPISGHTALYWYRQSLGQGLEFLIYFQGNSAPDKSGLPSDRFSAERTGGSVSTLTIQRTQQEDSAVYLCASSTRQGGYTFGSGTRLTVV.